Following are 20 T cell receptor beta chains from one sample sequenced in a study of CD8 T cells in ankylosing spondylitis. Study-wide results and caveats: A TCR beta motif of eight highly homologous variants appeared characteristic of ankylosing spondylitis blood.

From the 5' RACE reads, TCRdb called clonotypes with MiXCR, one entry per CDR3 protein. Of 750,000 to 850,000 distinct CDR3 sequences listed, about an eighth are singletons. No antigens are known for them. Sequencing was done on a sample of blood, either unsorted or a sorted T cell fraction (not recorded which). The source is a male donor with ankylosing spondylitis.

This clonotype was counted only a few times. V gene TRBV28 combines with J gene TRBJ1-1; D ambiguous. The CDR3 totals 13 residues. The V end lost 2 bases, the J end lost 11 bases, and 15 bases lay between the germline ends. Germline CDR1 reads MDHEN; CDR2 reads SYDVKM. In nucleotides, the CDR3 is TGTGCCAGCAGTTTACTGCACAGTAGAGAGGCTTTCTTT. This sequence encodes CASSLLHSREAFF.

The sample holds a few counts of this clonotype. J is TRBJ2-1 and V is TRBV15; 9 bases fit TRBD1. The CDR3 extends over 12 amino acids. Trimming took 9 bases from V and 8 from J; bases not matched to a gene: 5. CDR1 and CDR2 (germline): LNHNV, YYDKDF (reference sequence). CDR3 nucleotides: TGTGCCACAAATACAGGGGGCTATGAGCAGTTCTTC. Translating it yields CATNTGGYEQFF.

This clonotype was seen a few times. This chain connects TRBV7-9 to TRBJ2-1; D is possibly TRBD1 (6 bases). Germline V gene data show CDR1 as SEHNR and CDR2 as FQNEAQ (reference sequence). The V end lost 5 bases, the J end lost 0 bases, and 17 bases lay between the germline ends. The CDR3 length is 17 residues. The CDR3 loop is CASSSQRQDSSYNEQFF. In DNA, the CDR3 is TGTGCCAGCAGCAGCCAGAGACAGGATAGCTCCTACAATGAGCAGTTCTTC.

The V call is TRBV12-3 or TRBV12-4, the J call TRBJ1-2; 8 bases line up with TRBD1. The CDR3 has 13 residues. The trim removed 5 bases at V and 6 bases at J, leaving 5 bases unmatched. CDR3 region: CASSPTGVNGYTF. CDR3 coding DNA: TGTGCCAGCAGTCCGACAGGGGTAAATGGCTACACCTTC.

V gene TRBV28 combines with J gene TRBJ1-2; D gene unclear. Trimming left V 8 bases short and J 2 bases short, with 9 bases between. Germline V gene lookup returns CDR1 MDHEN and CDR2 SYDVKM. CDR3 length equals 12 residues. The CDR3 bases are TGTGCCAGCGGACCCAAGAACTATGGCTACACCTTC. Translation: CASGPKNYGYTF.

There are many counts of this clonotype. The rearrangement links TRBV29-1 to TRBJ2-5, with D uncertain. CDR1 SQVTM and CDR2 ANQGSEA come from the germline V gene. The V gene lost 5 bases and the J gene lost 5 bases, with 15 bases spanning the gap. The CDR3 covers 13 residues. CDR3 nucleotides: TGCAGCGTTTGGGCTAAGTATCAGGAGACCCAGTACTTC. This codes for CSVWAKYQETQYF.

CDR3 DNA sequence: TGCGCCAGCAGGGCAGCGGGGGAGACCCAGTACTTC. Translating it yields CASRAAGETQYF. The chain combines TRBV5-1 with TRBJ2-5; TRBD2 matches at 7 bases. CDR1 is SGHRS and CDR2 is YFSETQ in the germline V gene. This CDR3 has 12 amino acids. The ends lost 5 bases at V and 5 bases at J; junction bases unmatched: 3.

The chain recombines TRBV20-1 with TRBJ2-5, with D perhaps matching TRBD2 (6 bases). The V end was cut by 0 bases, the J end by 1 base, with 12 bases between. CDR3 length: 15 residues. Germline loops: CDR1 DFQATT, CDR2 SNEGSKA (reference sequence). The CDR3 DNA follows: TGCAGTGCTAGAGACGTAAGACTAGTCCAAGAGACCCAGTACTTC. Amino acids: CSARDVRLVQETQYF.

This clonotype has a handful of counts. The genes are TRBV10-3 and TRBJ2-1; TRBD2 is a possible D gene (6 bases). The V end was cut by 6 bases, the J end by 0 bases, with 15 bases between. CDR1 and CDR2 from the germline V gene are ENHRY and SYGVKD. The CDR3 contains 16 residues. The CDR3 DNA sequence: TGTGCCATCAGATCGGGGCGGGAAGGCTCCTACAATGAGCAGTTCTTC. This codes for CAIRSGREGSYNEQFF.

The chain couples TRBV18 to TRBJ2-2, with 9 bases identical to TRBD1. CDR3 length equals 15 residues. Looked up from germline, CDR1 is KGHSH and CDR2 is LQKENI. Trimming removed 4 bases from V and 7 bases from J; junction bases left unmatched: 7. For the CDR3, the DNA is TGTGCCAGCTCACTCCGGGACAGGGACGGCGGGGAGCTGTTTTTT. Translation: CASSLRDRDGGELFF.

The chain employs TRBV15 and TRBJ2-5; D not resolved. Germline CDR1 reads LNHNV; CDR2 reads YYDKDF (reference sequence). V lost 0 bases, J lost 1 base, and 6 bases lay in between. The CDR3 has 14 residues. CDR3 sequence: CATSRDYAQETQYF. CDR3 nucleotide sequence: TGTGCCACCAGCAGAGATTACGCCCAAGAGACCCAGTACTTC.

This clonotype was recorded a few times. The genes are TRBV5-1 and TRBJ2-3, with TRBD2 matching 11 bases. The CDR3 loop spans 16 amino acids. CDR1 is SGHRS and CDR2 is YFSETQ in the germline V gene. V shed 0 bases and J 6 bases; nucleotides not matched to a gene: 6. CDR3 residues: CASSLGLAGGQDTQYF. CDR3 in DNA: TGCGCCAGCAGCTTGGGATTAGCGGGGGGGCAGGATACGCAGTATTTT.

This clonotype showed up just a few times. The CDR3 coding sequence is TGTGCCATCAGCGCTAGAGCGGGGGGTTCCAATGAGCAGTTCTTC. Translating it yields CAISARAGGSNEQFF. The genes are TRBV10-3 and TRBJ2-1; 9 nucleotides agree with TRBD2. Germline V CDR1 and CDR2: ENHRY, SYGVKD. This CDR3 region has 15 residues. V lost 6 bases, J lost 6 bases, and 9 bases stayed unmatched.

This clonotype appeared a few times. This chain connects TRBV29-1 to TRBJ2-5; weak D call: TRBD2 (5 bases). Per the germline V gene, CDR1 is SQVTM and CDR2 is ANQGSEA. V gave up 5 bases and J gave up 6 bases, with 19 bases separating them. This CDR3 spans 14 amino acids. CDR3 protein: CSVSQARPGKTQYF. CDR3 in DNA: TGCAGCGTTTCCCAAGCTCGGCCGGGAAAGACCCAGTACTTC.

In DNA form, the CDR3 reads TGCAGTGCTAGACGTGGACGGGACCCGTATTCACCCCTCCACTTT. Residues: CSARRGRDPYSPLHF. The chain employs TRBV20-1 and TRBJ1-6; D is possibly TRBD1 (5 bases). CDR3 length equals 15 residues. CDR1 is DFQATT, CDR2 SNEGSKA, per germline (reference sequence). V was clipped by 2 bases and J by 8 bases, with 16 bases between them.

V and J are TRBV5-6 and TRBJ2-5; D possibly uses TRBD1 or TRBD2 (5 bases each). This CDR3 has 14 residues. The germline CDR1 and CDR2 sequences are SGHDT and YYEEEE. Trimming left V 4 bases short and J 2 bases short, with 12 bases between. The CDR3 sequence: CASSMSGTQETQYF. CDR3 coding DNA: TGTGCCAGCAGCATGTCCGGGACGCAAGAGACCCAGTACTTC. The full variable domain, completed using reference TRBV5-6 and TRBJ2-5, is DAGVTQSPTHLIKTRGQQVTLRCSPKSGHDTVSWYQQALGQGPQFIFQYYEEEERQRGNFPDRFSGHQFPNYSSELNVNALLLGDSALYLCASSMSGTQETQYFGPGTRLLVL.

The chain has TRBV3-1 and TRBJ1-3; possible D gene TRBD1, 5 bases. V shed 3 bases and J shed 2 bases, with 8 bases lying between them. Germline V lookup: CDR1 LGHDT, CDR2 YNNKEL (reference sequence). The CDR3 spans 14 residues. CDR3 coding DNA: TGTGCCAGCAGCCATCCGGGACCTGGAAACACCATATATTTT. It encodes CASSHPGPGNTIYF.

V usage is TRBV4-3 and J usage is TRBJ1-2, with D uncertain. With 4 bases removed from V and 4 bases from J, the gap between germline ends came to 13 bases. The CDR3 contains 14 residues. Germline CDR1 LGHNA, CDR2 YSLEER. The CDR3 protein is CASSPGAGAYGYTF. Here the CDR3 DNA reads TGCGCCAGCAGCCCAGGAGCGGGCGCCTATGGCTACACCTTC.

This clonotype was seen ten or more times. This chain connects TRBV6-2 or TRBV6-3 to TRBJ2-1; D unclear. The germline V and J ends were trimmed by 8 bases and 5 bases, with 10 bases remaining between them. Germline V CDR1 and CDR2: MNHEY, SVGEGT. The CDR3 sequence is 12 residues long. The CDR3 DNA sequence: TGTGCCAGCTCCCCTCGAGACAATGAGCAGTTCTTC. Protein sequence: CASSPRDNEQFF.

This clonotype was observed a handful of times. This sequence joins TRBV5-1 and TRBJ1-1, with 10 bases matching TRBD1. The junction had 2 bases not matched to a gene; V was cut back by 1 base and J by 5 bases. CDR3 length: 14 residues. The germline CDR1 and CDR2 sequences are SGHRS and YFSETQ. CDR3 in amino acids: CASSLLDRGTEAFF. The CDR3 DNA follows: TGCGCCAGCAGCTTGCTGGACAGGGGGACTGAAGCTTTCTTT.